The sequence of this T cell receptor (beta chain) was determined in a study of T cell responses to AZD1222 COVID-19 vaccine. Study-level points and caveats: Baseline antibody screening turned up just a handful of seropositive AZD1222 recipients. Repertoire collection took place solely once the T cell response had peaked.

Of note for this clone: Its target is not known.

The germline CDR1 and CDR2 sequences are WSHSY and SAAADI. V was cut by 8 bases and J by 3 bases, with 8 bases left in between. CDR3 size: 11 residues. The method was immunoSEQ multiplex PCR; TCRdb's version includes in-frame clones alone and lacks a portion of them. The sample lists some 120,000 clones, 80% to 90% occurring once. Sequenced material: peripheral blood, taken on day 0 of MenACWY control vaccination. The TCR was taken from an adult in good health. The rearrangement joins TRBV10-2 to TRBJ2-7, with a weak D call TRBD1 (5 bases). The chain's CDR3 is CASAGNYEQYF. The DNA of the CDR3 is TGCGCCAGCGCAGGGAACTACGAGCAGTACTTC.